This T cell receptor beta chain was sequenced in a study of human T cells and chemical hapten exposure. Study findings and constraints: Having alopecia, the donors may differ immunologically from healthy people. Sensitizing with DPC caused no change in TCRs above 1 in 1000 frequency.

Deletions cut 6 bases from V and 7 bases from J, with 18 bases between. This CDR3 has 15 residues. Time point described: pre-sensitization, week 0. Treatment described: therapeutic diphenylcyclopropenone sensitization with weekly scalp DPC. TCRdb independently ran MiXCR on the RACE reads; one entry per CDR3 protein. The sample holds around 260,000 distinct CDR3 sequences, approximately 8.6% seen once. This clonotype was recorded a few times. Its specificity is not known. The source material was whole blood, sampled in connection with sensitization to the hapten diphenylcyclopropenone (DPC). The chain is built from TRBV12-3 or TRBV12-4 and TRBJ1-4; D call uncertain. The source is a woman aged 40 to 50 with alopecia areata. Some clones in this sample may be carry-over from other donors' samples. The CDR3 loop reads CASSLWSGFSEKLFF. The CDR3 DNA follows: TGTGCCAGCAGCCTCTGGTCCGGGTTTAGTGAAAAACTGTTTTTT.